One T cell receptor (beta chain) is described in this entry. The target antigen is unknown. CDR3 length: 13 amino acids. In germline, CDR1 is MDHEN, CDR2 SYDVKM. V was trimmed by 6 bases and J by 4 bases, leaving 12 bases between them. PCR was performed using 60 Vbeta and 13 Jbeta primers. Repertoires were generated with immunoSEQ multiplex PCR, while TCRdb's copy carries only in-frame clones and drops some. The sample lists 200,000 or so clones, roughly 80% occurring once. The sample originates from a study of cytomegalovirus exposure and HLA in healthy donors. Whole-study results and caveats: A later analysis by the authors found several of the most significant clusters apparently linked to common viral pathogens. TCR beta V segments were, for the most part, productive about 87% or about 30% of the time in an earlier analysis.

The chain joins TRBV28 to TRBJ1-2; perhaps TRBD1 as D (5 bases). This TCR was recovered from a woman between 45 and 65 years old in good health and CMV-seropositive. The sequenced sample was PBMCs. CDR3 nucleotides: TGTGCCAGCAGAGTGGACACAGGCTATGGCTACACCTTC. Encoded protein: CASRVDTGYGYTF.